In its sample, the clone carrying this T cell receptor beta chain was seen many times. The antigen is unknown. V shed 2 bases, J shed 0 bases, and the junction held 12 bases outside the gene matches. The CDR3 runs to 18 residues. The germline V gene has CDR1 MNHEY and CDR2 SVGEGT. This specimen comes from a study of Graves' ophthalmopathy and Graves' hyperthyroidism. Study conclusions and caveats: The model predicted progression of ophthalmopathy with a sensitivity of roughly 66%, and its specificity was roughly 77%. An approximately 82% specificity and around 90% sensitivity were achieved by a 13-signature model that separated ophthalmopathy from stable hyperthyroidism.

People with hyperthyroidism were aged 18 to 65 and newly diagnosed, under 2 months' duration. RNA transcripts were the source from which TCR beta CDR3 regions were amplified. The first-round RT-PCR employed HTBI primers together with the Qiagen OneStep RT-PCR kit. A multiplex PCR was then performed as the second round. TCRdb independently ran MiXCR on the multiplex PCR reads; one entry per CDR3 protein. The table records about 390,000 distinct CDR3 sequences, 15% of them present only once. The receptor's source is a woman aged 18-29 years with stable Graves' hyperthyroidism. This chain connects TRBV6-2 or TRBV6-3 to TRBJ2-5, with 7 bases aligning to TRBD1. Sample: peripheral blood. The CDR3 here is CASSYDRKTGNYQETQYF. CDR3 bases: TGTGCCAGCAGTTACGACCGGAAGACAGGGAATTACCAAGAGACCCAGTACTTC.